This TCR beta chain was sequenced for a study of regulatory T cells in long-lasting Graves disease. On this clonotype itself: Its antigen is unknown.

Study results and caveats: Persistent disease was characterized by preferential usage of TRBV28, TRBJ1-2 and TRBJ2-5.

V dropped 3 bases and J dropped 0 bases, with 11 bases sitting between them. The CDR3 runs to 16 residues. Germline CDR1 and CDR2: MNHGY and SVAAGI. In building TCR beta libraries, iRepertoire HTBI primers were used together with Arm-PCR of CDR3 regions. TCRdb passed the multiplex PCR reads through MiXCR, listing each CDR3 protein once. This table has some 440,000 distinct CDR3 sequences, about a fifth appearing once. As for time point: persistent/refractory GD, antithyroid drugs over 5 years with positive TRAb. RNA extracted from PBMCs served as the sequencing template. Sequenced material: peripheral blood mononuclear cells (PBMCs), taken when the disease was refractory, from a patient treated with antithyroid drugs. The chain uses TRBV6-9 and TRBJ2-2, with D perhaps TRBD1 (5 bases). The source is a female donor with Graves disease. In DNA, the CDR3 is TGTGCCAGCAGTTACAGCGCAGGGTCGAACACCGGGGAGCTGTTTTTT. This codes for CASSYSAGSNTGELFF.